This TCR beta chain was sequenced in a study of OX40 agonist ivuxolimab in advanced cancers. Findings of the study overall: Normalized T-cell clonal expansion was also low in some nonresponders. Expanded clones were, on average, more numerous among CD8+ T cells than CD4+.

A note on this clone: Its specificity is not known.

Blood draws occurred at baseline, cycle 4 day 1, and cycle 7 day 1. Trimming removed 7 bases from V and 5 bases from J, with 11 bases in between. CDR1 is MNHNS and CDR2 is SASEGT in the germline V gene. This CDR3 is 12 amino acids long. Clones were sequenced by immunoSEQ multiplex PCR, and TCRdb holds only the in-frame ones, with some missing. The sample shows some 100,000 clones, 86% of them seen only once. The sequence came from an adult with an advanced solid tumor such as melanoma, head and neck, liver or kidney cancer. The gene calls are TRBV6-1 and TRBJ2-5; D unresolved. Specimen: CD4+ or CD8+ T cells sorted from blood, collected in a trial of the OX40 agonist ivuxolimab. CDR3 in DNA: TGTGCCAGCACCCTGGAACGGGAGACCCAGTACTTC. As protein: CASTLERETQYF.